This T cell receptor (beta chain) was recorded in a study of blood T cell repertoires in COVID-19. V lost 5 bases, J lost 7 bases, and 14 bases lay in between. CDR1 is SGHTA and CDR2 is FQGTGA in the germline V gene. This CDR3 spans 13 amino acids. Repertoires were generated with immunoSEQ multiplex PCR, while TCRdb's copy carries only in-frame clones and drops some. The sample includes tens of thousands of clones, roughly 89% of them seen just once. The sequenced material came from peripheral blood. This clonotype originated in a woman of 80 years or more with acute or convalescent COVID-19. The V and J genes are TRBV7-3 and TRBJ1-1, with no clear D. CDR3 DNA sequence: TGTGCCAGCAGCCCACGAGGAGGGCTTGAAGCTTTCTTT. Amino acid sequence: CASSPRGGLEAFF.